The TCR beta chain described here comes from a study of T-cell memory formation after mild COVID-19. As for the study in general: Clusters of TCRs were largely donor specific. Study results and caveats: The SARS-CoV-2 specificity of second-wave clones reaching peak at day 37 remained unverified. Cross-reactive memory appears to have joined, as suggested by some responding clones showing up in pre-infection memory.

The authors produced TCR alpha and TCR beta cDNA libraries with sample barcodes and UMIs by 5'RACE using constant-segment primers. TCRdb recomputed calls from the 5' RACE reads with MiXCR, one row per CDR3 protein. The sample carries roughly 130,000 distinct CDR3 sequences, about 6% recorded once. This clonotype was seen more than once but under ten times. The antigen remains unidentified. The CDR3 has 17 amino acids. J gave up 4 bases and V 1 base, and 10 bases lay outside the gene matches. Sequencing was carried out using PBMCs or a T cell subset sorted from them (not recorded which). The V call is TRBV12-3 or TRBV12-4, the J call TRBJ2-1; 7 bases match TRBD1. This receptor was identified in an adult woman who had mild COVID-19 (a few samples of this study predate the infection). Cell type and time point are not known. The CDR3: CASSLGDSARSYNEQFF. The CDR3 DNA sequence: TGTGCCAGCAGTTTAGGGGACAGCGCACGCTCTTACAATGAGCAGTTCTTC.